This is a list of T cell receptor beta chains from one sample in a study of TIL therapy for anti-PD-1-resistant metastatic lung cancer. Profiled with immunoSEQ multiplex PCR; TCRdb holds only in-frame clones, not every one. The table shows 60,000 or so clones, with under 75% occurring only once. The specimen comprised blood, sampled at baseline. These TCRs come from a person between 30 and 80 years old with non-small cell lung cancer. CDR3s leave out the opening cysteine and the closing phenylalanine or tryptophan. A D gene is named only where the DNA matches it firmly. Size is omitted from some rows. Given values are once, few, many or a class for expanded clones.

cdr3_aa v_call d_call clone_size
ASNSGGAGNEQF TRBV25-1 TRBD2 -
ASSRLGNQPQH TRBV5-1 - -
AWSYRPDRGGTPLH TRBV30 TRBD1 few
ASSTTHTSLDTQY TRBV6-5 - -
ASSSFEDEQY TRBV2 - few
ASSHGGRADTQY TRBV4-1 - -
ASSEFGGPLH TRBV2 - -
ANPRPDYEQY TRBV5-1 - -
ASTGLAYNEQF TRBV6-1 - -
ASSLDGDNTEAF TRBV5-1 - few